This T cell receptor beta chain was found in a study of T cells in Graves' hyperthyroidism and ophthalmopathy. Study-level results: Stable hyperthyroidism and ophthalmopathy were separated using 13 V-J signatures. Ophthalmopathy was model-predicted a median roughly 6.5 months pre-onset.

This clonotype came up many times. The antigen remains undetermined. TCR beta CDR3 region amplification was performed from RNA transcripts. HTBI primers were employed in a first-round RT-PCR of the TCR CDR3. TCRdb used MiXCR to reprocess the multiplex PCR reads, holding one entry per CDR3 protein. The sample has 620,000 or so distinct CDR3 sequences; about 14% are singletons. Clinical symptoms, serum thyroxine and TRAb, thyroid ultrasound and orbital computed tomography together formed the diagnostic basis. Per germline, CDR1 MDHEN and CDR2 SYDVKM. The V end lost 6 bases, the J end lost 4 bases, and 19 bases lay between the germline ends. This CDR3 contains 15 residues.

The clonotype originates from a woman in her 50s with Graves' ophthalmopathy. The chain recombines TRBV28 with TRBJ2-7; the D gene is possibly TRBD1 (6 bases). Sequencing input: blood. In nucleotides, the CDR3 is TGTGCCAGCAGGGGGGCATATGGTACAGGGTACGAGCAGTACTTC. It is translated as CASRGAYGTGYEQYF.